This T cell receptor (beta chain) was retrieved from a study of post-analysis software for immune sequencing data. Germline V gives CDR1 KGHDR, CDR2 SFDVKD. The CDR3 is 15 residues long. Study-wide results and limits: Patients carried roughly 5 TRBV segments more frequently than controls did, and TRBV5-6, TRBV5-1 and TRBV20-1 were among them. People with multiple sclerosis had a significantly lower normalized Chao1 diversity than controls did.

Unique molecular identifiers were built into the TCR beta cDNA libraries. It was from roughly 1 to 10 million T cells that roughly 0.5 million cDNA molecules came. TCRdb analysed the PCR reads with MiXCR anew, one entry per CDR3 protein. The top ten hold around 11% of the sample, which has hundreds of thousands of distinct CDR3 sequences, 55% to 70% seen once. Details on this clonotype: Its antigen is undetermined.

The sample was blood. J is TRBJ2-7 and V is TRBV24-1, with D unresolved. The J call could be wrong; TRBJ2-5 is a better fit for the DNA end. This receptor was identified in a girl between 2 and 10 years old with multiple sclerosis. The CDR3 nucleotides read TGTGCCACCAGTGATTCGCTGGGGAAGGTGGAGACCCAGTACTTC. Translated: CATSDSLGKVETQYF.